The 17 T cell receptor beta chains in this list originate from one sample, sequenced in a study of T cell changes during pregnancy in multiple sclerosis. Profiled with immunoSEQ multiplex PCR; TCRdb holds only in-frame clones, not every one. This table holds tens of thousands of clones, about 93% found once. The sample was CD8+ T cells from peripheral blood mononuclear cells, taken in the second trimester of pregnancy. Receptor source: a female donor with multiple sclerosis, enrolled in a pregnancy study.

The chain uses TRBV21-1 and TRBJ2-2; the D segment call TRBD1 is taken from the table without a DNA check. TRBV21-1 is classified as a pseudogene. The CDR3 contains 16 residues. In nucleotides, the CDR3 is TGTGCCAGCAGCAAAGGGGCCTTTGCAGGCACCGGGGAGCTGTTTTTT. It translates to CASSKGAFAGTGELFF.

This clone came up a few times. The J gene is TRBJ1-2, the V gene TRBV9; D is unresolved. V gave up 0 bases and J gave up 4 bases, with 10 bases separating them. This CDR3 contains 14 residues. Germline assignment: CDR1 SGDLS and CDR2 YYNGEE. The CDR3 loop reads CASSVGQAGYGYTF. For the CDR3, the DNA is TGTGCCAGCAGCGTAGGGCAGGCTGGCTATGGCTACACCTTC.

The J gene is TRBJ2-2, the V gene TRBV13, with 14 bases matching TRBD2. This CDR3 spans 19 amino acids. CDR1 and CDR2 (germline): PRHDT, FYEKMQ (reference sequence). The junction had 10 bases not matched to a gene; V was cut back by 2 bases and J by 5 bases. The CDR3 sequence: CASSLTGGLAGAGTGELFF. DNA for the CDR3: TGTGCCAGCAGCTTAACGGGGGGACTAGCGGGAGCTGGGACCGGGGAGCTGTTTTTT.

V is TRBV4-1 and J is TRBJ2-7, with D maybe TRBD2 (6 bases). The V end was cut by 3 bases, the J end by 2 bases, with 8 bases between. The CDR3 extends over 13 amino acids. Per the germline V gene, CDR1 is MGHRA and CDR2 is YSYEKL. The CDR3 loop reads CASSQAGPYEQYF. DNA for the CDR3: TGCGCCAGCAGCCAGGCGGGACCCTACGAGCAGTACTTC.

The chain is built from TRBV18 and TRBJ1-5; 7 positions match TRBD1. With 3 bases clipped from V and 3 bases from J, the junction kept 5 bases outside the gene matches. There are 15 residues in the CDR3. From germline, CDR1 is KGHSH and CDR2 LQKENI. CDR3 in DNA: TGTGCCAGCTCACCGGGACAGCAACCCAATCAGCCCCAGCATTTT. This translates into CASSPGQQPNQPQHF. Complete variable domain (other parts from reference TRBV18 and TRBJ1-5): NAGVMQNPRHLVRRRGQEARLRCSPMKGHSHVYWYRQLPEEGLKFMVYLQKENIIDESGMPKERFSAEFPKEGPSILRIQQVVRGDSAAYFCASSPGQQPNQPQHFGDGTRLSIL.

The rearrangement links TRBV7-9 to TRBJ2-1; a possible D gene is TRBD2 (5 bases). V lost 3 bases to trimming and J lost 6 bases, with 15 bases between them. CDR1 is SEHNR and CDR2 is FQNEAQ in the germline V gene (reference sequence). The CDR3 is 15 amino acids. CDR3 DNA: TGTGCCAGCAGCTTGATTGTCGGGGAAACCAATGAGCAGTTCTTC. Encoded protein: CASSLIVGETNEQFF.

This sequence joins TRBV7-8 and TRBJ2-1; 11 nucleotides align to TRBD1. From germline, CDR1 is SGHVS and CDR2 FQNEAQ. The CDR3 is 16 amino acids. After removal of 3 bases from V and 4 bases from J, the junction contained 5 bases not matched to a gene. The CDR3 nucleotides are TGTGCCAGCAGCTTCGGAGGACAGGGGGCTTACAATGAGCAGTTCTTC. This encodes CASSFGGQGAYNEQFF.

The V gene is TRBV30, the J gene TRBJ1-2; D gene unclear. Germline CDR1 reads GTSNPN; CDR2 reads SVGIG (reference sequence). V shed 0 bases and J shed 4 bases, with 9 bases lying between them. The CDR3 runs to 13 residues. CDR3 sequence (DNA): TGTGCCTGGAGTGTATCTCCTCTCTATGGCTACACCTTC. This translates into CAWSVSPLYGYTF. Drawing the rest from reference TRBV30 and TRBJ1-2, the complete variable domain is SQTIHQWPATLVQPVGSPLSLECTVEGTSNPNLYWYRQAAGRGLQLLFYSVGIGQISSEVPQNLSASRPQDRQFILSSKKLLLSDSGFYLCAWSVSPLYGYTFGSGTRLTVV.

This chain connects TRBV29-1 to TRBJ2-6; D perhaps matches TRBD2 (6 bases). This CDR3 comprises 15 residues. The germline V gene encodes CDR1 SQVTM and CDR2 ANQGSEA. Trimming pared 4 bases from V and 0 bases from J, leaving 10 bases between. The CDR3 spells CSVVLGGSGANVLTF. CDR3 bases: TGCAGCGTTGTTCTGGGGGGCTCTGGGGCCAACGTCCTGACTTTC. Full variable domain (missing parts from reference TRBV29-1 and TRBJ2-6): SAVISQKPSRDICQRGTSLTIQCQVDSQVTMMFWYRQQPGQSLTLIATANQGSEATYESGFVIDKFPISRPNLTFSTLTVSNMSPEDSSIYLCSVVLGGSGANVLTFGAGSRLTVL.

This chain connects TRBV7-9 to TRBJ2-7, with a weak D call TRBD1 (6 bases). V lost 4 bases, J lost 4 bases, and 17 bases lay in between. From germline, CDR1 is SEHNR and CDR2 FQNEAQ (reference sequence). The CDR3 has 15 amino acids. The DNA of the CDR3 is TGTGCCAGCAGCTCCATTAGGACAGTAAAATACGAGCAGTACTTC. It is translated as CASSSIRTVKYEQYF.

The chain employs TRBV4-1 and TRBJ2-7, with 7 bases fitting TRBD2. This CDR3 is built from 15 residues. Germline CDR1 is MGHRA and CDR2 is YSYEKL. Trimming at V came to 0 bases and at J to 1 base, leaving 3 bases not matched to a gene. The CDR3 region is CASSQDSGGSYEQYF. DNA of the CDR3: TGCGCCAGCAGCCAAGATTCGGGGGGTTCCTACGAGCAGTACTTC.

The rearrangement links TRBV7-2 to TRBJ2-7, with 8 nucleotides matching TRBD1. V dropped 1 base and J dropped 1; count of bases not matched to a gene: 0. This CDR3 contains 14 residues. CDR1 and CDR2 from the germline V gene are SGHTA and FQGNSA. CDR3 nucleotide sequence: TGTGCCAGCAGCTTAGGGACAGGGTCCTACGAGCAGTACTTC. This sequence encodes CASSLGTGSYEQYF.

This CDR3 is CASSYSVGSGFEQYF. In DNA, the CDR3 is TGTGCCAGCAGTTACTCTGTGGGGTCGGGGTTCGAGCAGTACTTC. V gene TRBV6-5 combines with J gene TRBJ2-7; perhaps TRBD2 as D (5 bases). This CDR3 has 15 amino acids. Trimming shortened V by 0 bases and J by 6 bases, and 15 bases separated the two germline ends. Germline V gene lookup returns CDR1 MNHEY and CDR2 SVGAGI.

The chain combines TRBV30 with TRBJ1-1; TRBD1 might be the D (6 bases). The CDR3 consists of 14 residues. Germline CDR1 GTSNPN, CDR2 SVGIG (reference sequence). The germline V and J ends were trimmed by 0 bases and 1 base, with 9 bases remaining between them. CDR3 DNA sequence: TGTGCCTGGAGTGTAGGGGGAGCGAACACTGAAGCTTTCTTT. Its protein product is CAWSVGGANTEAFF.

V and J are TRBV29-1 and TRBJ1-1; 8 nucleotides align to TRBD1. The J segment lost 5 bases and the V segment lost 6 bases, leaving 5 bases of the junction unmatched. CDR3 length equals 12 residues. The germline gives CDR1 SQVTM, CDR2 ANQGSEA. In DNA form, the CDR3 reads TGCAGCGTGAGAACAGGGGGGACTGAAGCTTTCTTT. The encoded protein is CSVRTGGTEAFF.

The genes are TRBV14 and TRBJ2-5; D perhaps matches TRBD1 (5 bases). Trimming left V 0 bases short and J 7 bases short, with 15 bases between. The CDR3 sequence is 15 residues long. CDR1 is SGHDN and CDR2 is FVKESK in the germline V gene. CDR3 loop: CASSQDWGYSGTQYF. In DNA, the CDR3 is TGTGCCAGCAGCCAAGATTGGGGCTACTCGGGGACCCAGTACTTC.

The rearrangement joins TRBV7-9 to TRBJ2-7; tentatively, D is TRBD1 (5 bases). This CDR3 region has 13 residues. Trimming stripped 2 bases from V and 6 bases from J, with 11 bases between. Germline V CDR1 and CDR2: SEHNR, FQNEAQ (reference sequence). CDR3 protein: CASSLQTDIEQYF. The CDR3 DNA reads TGTGCCAGCAGCTTACAGACAGACATCGAGCAGTACTTC.